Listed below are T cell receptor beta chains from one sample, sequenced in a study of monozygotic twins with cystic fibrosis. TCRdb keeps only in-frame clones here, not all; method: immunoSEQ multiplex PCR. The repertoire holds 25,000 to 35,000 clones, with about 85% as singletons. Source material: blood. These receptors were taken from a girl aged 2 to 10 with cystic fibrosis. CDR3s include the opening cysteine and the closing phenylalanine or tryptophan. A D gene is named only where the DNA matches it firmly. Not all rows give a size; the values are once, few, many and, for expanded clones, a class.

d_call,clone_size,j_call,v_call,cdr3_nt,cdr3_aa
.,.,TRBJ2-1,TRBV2,TGTGCCAGCAGTGAAGTGGGAAATGAGCAGTTCTTC,CASSEVGNEQFF
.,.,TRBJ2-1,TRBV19,TGTGCCAGTAGTTCTACATTGACAGGAACTGTCCACAATGAGCAGTTCTTC,CASSSTLTGTVHNEQFF
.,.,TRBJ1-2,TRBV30,TGTGCCTGGAGTGTGACTCTTAAAACTGACTATGGCTACACCTTC,CAWSVTLKTDYGYTF
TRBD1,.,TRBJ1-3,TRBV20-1,TGCAGCGGGACAGGGGGAAACACCATATATTTT,CSGTGGNTIYF
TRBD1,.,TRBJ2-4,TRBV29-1,TGCAGCGTTTCCCCCACAACAGGGGAATCAGCCAAAAACATTCAGTACTTC,CSVSPTTGESAKNIQYF
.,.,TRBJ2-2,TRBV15,TGTGCCACCAGGGACCACACGTCAAACACCGGGGAGCTGTTTTTT,CATRDHTSNTGELFF
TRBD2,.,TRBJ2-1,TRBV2,TGTGCCAGCACTTTGACTAGCGCGCAAGACTACAATGAGCAGTTCTTC,CASTLTSAQDYNEQFF
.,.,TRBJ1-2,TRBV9,TGTGCCAGCAGGGGGATTTCCGGAGGGTATGGCTACACCTTC,CASRGISGGYGYTF
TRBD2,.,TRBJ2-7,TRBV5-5,TGTGCCAGCAGCCCGCCTAGCGGATACTCCTACGAGCAGTACTTC,CASSPPSGYSYEQYF
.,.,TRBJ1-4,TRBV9,TGTGCCAGCAGCGCCGACTTCAGGGTCGAAAAACTGTTTTTT,CASSADFRVEKLFF
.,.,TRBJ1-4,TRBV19,TGTGCCAGTAGACAACATACCCCAGGGGAGCCGAATGAAAAACTGTTTTTT,CASRQHTPGEPNEKLFF
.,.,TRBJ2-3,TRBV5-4,TGTGCCAGCAGCCCCGAAACTAGCACAGATACGCAGTATTTT,CASSPETSTDTQYF
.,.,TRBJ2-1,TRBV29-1,TGCAGCGTTTCACGGCGGCTGGGCTACAATGAGCAGTTCTTC,CSVSRRLGYNEQFF
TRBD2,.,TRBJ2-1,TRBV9,TGTGCCAGCAGCGTAGCGGGAGGGCATGCAGGCTCCTACAATGAGCAGTTCTTC,CASSVAGGHAGSYNEQFF
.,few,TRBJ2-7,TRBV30,TGTGCCTCGAGTAGCGGTTTCCACGAGCAGTACTTC,CASSSGFHEQYF
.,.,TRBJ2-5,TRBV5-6,TGTGCCAGCAGCCTCCGGGCTGCTTTCAACCAAGAGACCCAGTACTTC,CASSLRAAFNQETQYF
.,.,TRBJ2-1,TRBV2,TGTGCCAGCGGATCCTTGAGGGACAATGAGCAGTTCTTC,CASGSLRDNEQFF
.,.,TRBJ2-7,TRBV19,TGTGCCAGTAGTATGGGGGCGAGTGAGCAGTACTTC,CASSMGASEQYF
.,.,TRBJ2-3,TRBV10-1,TGCGCCAGCAGTGACTCGGGGTTCGTCGATACGCAGTATTTT,CASSDSGFVDTQYF
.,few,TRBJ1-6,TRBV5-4,TGTGCCAGCAGCACCCGGGACCCAAGAGGGGGAAATTCACCCCTCCACTTT,CASSTRDPRGGNSPLHF
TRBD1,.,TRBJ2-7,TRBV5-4,TGTGCCAGCAGGTATCCGGGACAGGGGGCCGACGAGCAGTACTTC,CASRYPGQGADEQYF
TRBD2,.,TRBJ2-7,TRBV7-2,TGTGCCAGCAGCTTAAGTCCAGCGGGAAGCTCCTACGAGCAGTACTTC,CASSLSPAGSSYEQYF
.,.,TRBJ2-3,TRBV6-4,TGTGCCAGCAGTGAGGGGGGAACGGGCACAGATACGCAGTATTTT,CASSEGGTGTDTQYF
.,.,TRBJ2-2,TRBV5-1,TGCGCCAGCAACCCAAGCAAAATTGGAAACGGGGAGCTGTTTTTT,CASNPSKIGNGELFF
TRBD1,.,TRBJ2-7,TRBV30,TGTGCCTTGGACAGGGGGTTCTACGAGCAGTACTTC,CALDRGFYEQYF
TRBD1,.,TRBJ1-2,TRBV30,TGTGCCTGGACGATGACAGGGGGTTACTATGGCTACACCTTC,CAWTMTGGYYGYTF
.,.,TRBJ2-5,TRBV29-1,TGCAGCGTTGACGAGGGGCAGTTGAGGGAGACCCAGTACTTC,CSVDEGQLRETQYF
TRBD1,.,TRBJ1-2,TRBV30,TGTGCCTGGAGGGGACAGGGGGCGACTAACTATGGCTACACCTTC,CAWRGQGATNYGYTF